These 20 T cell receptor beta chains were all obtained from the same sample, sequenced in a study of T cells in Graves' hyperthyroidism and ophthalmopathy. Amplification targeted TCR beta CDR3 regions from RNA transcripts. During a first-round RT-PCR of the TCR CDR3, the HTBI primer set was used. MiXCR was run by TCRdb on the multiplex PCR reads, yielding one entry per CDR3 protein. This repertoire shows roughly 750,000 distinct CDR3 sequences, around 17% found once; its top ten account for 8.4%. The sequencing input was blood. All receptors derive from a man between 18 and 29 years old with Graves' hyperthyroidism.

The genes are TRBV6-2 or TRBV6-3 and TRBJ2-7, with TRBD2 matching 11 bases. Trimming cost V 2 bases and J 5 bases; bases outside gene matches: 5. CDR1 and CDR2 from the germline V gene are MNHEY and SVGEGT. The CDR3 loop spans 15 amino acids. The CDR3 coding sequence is TGTGCCAGCAGTTACCCCACTAGCGGGAGTAACGAGCAGTACTTC. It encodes CASSYPTSGSNEQYF.

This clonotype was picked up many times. CDR3 nucleotide sequence: TGTGCCAGCAGTTTTTACGGTGCCGAGTATTCACCCCTCCACTTT. It specifies CASSFYGAEYSPLHF. This chain links TRBV28 with TRBJ1-6; D is uncertain. The CDR3 is made up of 15 amino acids. Germline V gene sequence: CDR1 MDHEN, CDR2 SYDVKM. Trimming stripped 3 bases from V and 8 bases from J, with 14 bases between.

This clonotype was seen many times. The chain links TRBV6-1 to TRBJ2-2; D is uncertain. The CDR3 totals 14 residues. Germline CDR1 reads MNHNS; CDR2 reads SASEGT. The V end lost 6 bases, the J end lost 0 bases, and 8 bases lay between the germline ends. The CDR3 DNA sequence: TGTGCCAGCAGCCTAGACCCGAACACCGGGGAGCTGTTTTTT. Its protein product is CASSLDPNTGELFF.

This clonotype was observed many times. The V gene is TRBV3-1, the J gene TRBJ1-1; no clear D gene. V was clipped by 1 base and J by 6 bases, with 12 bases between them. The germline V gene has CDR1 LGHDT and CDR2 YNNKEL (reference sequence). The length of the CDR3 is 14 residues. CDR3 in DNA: TGTGCCAGCAGCCAAGGGTCGTGGACCTCTGAAGCTTTCTTT. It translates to CASSQGSWTSEAFF.

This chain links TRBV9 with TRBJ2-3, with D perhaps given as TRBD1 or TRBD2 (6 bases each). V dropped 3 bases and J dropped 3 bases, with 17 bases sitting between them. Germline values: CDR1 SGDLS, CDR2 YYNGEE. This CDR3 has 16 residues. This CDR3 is CASSAHGGGGTDTQYF. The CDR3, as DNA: TGTGCCAGCAGCGCCCACGGGGGCGGAGGGACAGATACGCAGTATTTT.

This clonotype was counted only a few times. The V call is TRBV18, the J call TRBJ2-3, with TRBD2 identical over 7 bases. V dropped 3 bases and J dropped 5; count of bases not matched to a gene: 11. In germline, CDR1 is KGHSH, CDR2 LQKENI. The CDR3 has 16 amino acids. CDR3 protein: CASSPITTSPIDTQYF. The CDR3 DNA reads TGTGCCAGCTCACCGATAACGACTAGCCCCATAGATACGCAGTATTTT.

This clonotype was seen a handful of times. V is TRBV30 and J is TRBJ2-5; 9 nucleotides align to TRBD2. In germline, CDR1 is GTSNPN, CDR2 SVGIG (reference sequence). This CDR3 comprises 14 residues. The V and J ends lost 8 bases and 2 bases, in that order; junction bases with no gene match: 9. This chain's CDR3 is CAGLRLAEQETQYF. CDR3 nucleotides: TGTGCCGGCTTAAGACTAGCGGAACAAGAGACCCAGTACTTC.

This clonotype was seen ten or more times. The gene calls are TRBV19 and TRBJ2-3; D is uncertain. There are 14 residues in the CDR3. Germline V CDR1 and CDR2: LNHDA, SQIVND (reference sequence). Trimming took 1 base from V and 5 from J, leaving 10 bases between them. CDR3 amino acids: CASSIVANLDTQYF. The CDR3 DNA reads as TGTGCCAGTAGTATAGTGGCCAACCTAGATACGCAGTATTTT. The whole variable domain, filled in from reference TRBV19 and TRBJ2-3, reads DGGITQSPKYLFRKEGQNVTLSCEQNLNHDAMYWYRQDPGQGLRLIYYSQIVNDFQKGDIAEGYSVSREKKESFPLTVTSAQKNPTAFYLCASSIVANLDTQYFGPGTRLTVL.

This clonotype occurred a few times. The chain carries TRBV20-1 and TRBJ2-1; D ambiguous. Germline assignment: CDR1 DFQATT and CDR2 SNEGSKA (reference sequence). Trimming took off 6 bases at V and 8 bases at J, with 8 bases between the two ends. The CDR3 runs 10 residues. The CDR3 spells CSAGWHEQFF. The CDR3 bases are TGCAGTGCGGGGTGGCATGAGCAGTTCTTC.

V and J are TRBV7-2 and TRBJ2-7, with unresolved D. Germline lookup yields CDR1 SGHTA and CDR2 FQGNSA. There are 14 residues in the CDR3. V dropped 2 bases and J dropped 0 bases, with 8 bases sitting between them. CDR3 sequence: CASSLSPASYEQYF. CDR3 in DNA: TGTGCCAGCAGCTTATCTCCGGCCTCCTACGAGCAGTACTTC.

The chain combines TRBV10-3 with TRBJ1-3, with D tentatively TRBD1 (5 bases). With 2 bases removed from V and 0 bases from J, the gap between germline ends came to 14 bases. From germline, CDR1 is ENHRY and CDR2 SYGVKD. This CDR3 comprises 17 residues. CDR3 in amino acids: CAISEPRQILSGNTIYF. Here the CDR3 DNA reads TGTGCCATCAGTGAGCCCCGACAGATCCTCTCTGGAAACACCATATATTTT.

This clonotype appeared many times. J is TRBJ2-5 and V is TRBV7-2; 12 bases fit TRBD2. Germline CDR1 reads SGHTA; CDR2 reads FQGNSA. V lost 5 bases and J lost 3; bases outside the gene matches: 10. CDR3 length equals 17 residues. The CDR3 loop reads CASSLLASGRAEETQYF. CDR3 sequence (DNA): TGTGCCAGCAGCCTCCTAGCTAGCGGGAGGGCGGAAGAGACCCAGTACTTC.

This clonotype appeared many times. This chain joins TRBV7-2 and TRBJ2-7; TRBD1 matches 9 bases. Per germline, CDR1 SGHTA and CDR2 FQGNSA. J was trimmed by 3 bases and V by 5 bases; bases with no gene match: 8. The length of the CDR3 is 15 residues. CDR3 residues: CASSLGTGLYYEQYF. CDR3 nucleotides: TGTGCCAGCAGCCTCGGGACAGGGTTATACTACGAGCAGTACTTC.

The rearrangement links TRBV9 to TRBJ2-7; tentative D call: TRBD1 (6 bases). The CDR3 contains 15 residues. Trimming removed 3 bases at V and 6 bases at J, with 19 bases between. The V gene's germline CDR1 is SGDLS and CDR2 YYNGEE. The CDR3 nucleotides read TGTGCCAGCAGCGGTCAGACCGGGACACTCTCCGAGCAGTACTTC. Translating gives CASSGQTGTLSEQYF.

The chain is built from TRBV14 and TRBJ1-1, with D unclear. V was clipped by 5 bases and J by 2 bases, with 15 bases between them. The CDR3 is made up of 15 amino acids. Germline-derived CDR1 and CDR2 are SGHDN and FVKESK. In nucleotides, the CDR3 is TGTGCCAGCAGCTTAAACGGAAGGATTAACACTGAAGCTTTCTTT. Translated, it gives CASSLNGRINTEAFF.

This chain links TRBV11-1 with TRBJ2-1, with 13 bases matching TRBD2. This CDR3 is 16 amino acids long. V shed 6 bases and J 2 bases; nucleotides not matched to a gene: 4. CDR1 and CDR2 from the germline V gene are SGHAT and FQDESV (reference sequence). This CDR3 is CASSLGTSGAYNEQFF. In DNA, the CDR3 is TGTGCCAGCAGTTTGGGGACTAGCGGGGCCTACAATGAGCAGTTCTTC.

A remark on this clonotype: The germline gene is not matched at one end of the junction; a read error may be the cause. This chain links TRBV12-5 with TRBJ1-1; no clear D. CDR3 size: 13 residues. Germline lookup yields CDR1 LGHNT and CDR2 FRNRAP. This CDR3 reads CASGPDLNTGAFF. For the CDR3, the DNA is TGTGCTAGTGGACCCGACCTGAACACTGGAGCTTTCTTT.

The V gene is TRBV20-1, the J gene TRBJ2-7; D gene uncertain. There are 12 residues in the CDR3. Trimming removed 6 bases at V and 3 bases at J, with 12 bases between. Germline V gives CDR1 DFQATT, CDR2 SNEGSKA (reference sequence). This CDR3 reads CSARPFGYEQYF. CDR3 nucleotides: TGCAGTGCCCGCCCTTTCGGCTACGAGCAGTACTTC.

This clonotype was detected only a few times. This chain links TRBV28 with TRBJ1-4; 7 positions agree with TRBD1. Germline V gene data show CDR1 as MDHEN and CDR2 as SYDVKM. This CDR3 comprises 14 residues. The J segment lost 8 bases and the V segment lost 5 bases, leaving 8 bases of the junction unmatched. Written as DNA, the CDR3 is TGTGCCAGCAGTCTCAGACAGGGTAGGGAAAAACTGTTTTTT. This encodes CASSLRQGREKLFF.

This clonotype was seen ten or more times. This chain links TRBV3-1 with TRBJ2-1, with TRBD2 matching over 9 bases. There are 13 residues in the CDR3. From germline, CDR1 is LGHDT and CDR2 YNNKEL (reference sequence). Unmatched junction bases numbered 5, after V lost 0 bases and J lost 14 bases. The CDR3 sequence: CASSQDRGRAEFF. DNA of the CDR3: TGTGCCAGCAGCCAAGATCGCGGGAGGGCGGAGTTCTTC.